This TCR beta chain was retrieved from a study of blood T cell repertoires in COVID-19. Overall study context: Specimens from acute and convalescent COVID-19 originated in the United States, Italy and Spain. PBMCs, B-cell-depleted T cells, or T cells were the source of the cDNA or gDNA that made up the material.

Seattle's enrolled individuals joined amid active infection and were then monitored longitudinally. Authors' methods: Estimates of nucleated cell counts were drawn from the amplification of reference gene primers. Assay used: immunoSEQ multiplex PCR; TCRdb lists only in-frame clones, some missing. The DNA gave D and trimming, while V, J and clone size come from that table. The data contain about 210,000 clones, approximately 85% of them singletons. Trimming took 2 bases from V and 4 from J; bases not matched to a gene: 10. This CDR3 region has 17 residues. Per germline, CDR1 MNHNS and CDR2 SASEGT. The sample was peripheral blood. This TCR derives from a woman in her 70s with COVID-19, enrolled during active disease. The chain has TRBV6-1 and TRBJ1-3; TRBD1 aligns across 8 bases. CDR3: CASSEKWAGGAGNTIYF. CDR3 DNA: TGTGCCAGCAGTGAAAAGTGGGCAGGGGGCGCGGGAAACACCATATATTTT.